This T cell receptor beta chain was captured in a study of blood T cells in healthy people across ages (dated by TCRdb to about 2015). For context, the study as a whole: Template switching captured roughly one uniquely barcoded TCR beta cDNA molecule per two T cells in model experiments. Age-related changes in TCR beta repertoire diversity were measured in the study by deep sequencing normalized with unique cDNA molecular identifiers. Donors were grouped into four age groups: young (average 16 years), middle-aged (39), aged (about 59) and long-lived (approximately 81). Two additional independent replicas of 1 million unique cDNA reads from the same blood draw were analyzed for two donors (one aged 18 to 29 and one aged 80 or older). Broad study findings and their caveats: Total diversity estimates from one million sequenced T cells were considered lower bounds and underestimates. The percentage of naive T cells measured by flow cytometry correlated strongly with observed TCR beta diversity. Compared with the aged group, more naive CD4+ T cells, fewer expanded clones and increased TCR diversity were shown by the long-lived group, suggesting age selection. As age increased, observed TCR beta diversity per million T cells dropped in a roughly linear way, and a significant reduction was already evident by age roughly 36. Donor CMV infection status was unknown, potentially confounding age-related changes in expanded clonotypes. Bulk unsorted PBMC profiling prevented conclusive comparison of naive and antigen-experienced compartments.

To note about this clonotype: Its antigen is still unknown. Base qualities are not recorded, but no much larger clone differs from it by a single base.

To prepare the library, 5' RACE was applied. The data were produced on an Illumina HiSeq 2500. A second roughly 6 to 12 cycle PCR used a sample-barcoded 5' primer and a J-beta primer mix. Each TCR beta cDNA molecule received a unique molecular identifier from a template-switch 5' adaptor carrying 12 random nucleotides. Each sample yielded at least 2.5 million CDR3-containing paired-end reads. First-strand cDNA was synthesized from all RNA with the Mint cDNA synthesis kit, primed by a TRBC-specific oligonucleotide. Following uracil-DNA glycosylase treatment, all cDNA underwent a first 18-cycle PCR with the universal primers M1SS and BC2_uni_R. As for the authors' bioinformatics: For normalization, 1 million high-quality reads, each with a distinct molecular identifier, were randomly selected from each sample. Instead of being binned into consensus sequences, reads that shared molecular identifiers were thrown out. MiTCR, set to a Q25 quality threshold and the strictest error-elimination algorithm, was used for CDR3 identification, clonotype clustering and error correction. Lower-bound total TCR beta diversity was estimated with a nonparametric unseen species model using Euler transformation. Clones were called with MiXCR by TCRdb after fastp trimmed the public reads at Q25, and only in-frame beta chains were retained. Under each unique CDR3 protein, matching rows form one entry showing the most common genes and DNA. The V and J calls shown here were made by TCRdb, not taken from the authors' results. The sample includes hundreds of thousands of distinct CDR3 sequences, with roughly a quarter observed a single time. The ten largest make up about 3.3% of the sample.

Donors were 30 to 45 systemically healthy Caucasian individuals from Russia aged 6 to 90 years. Ten milliliters of peripheral blood were drawn from each donor into EDTA-treated Vacutainer tubes. Ficoll-Paque density-gradient centrifugation was used to isolate PBMCs, with at least 6.5 million obtained per sample. Trizol reagent was used to extract total RNA from the PBMCs, yielding at least 5 micrograms per sample. The percentages of naive CD45RAhigh/CD27high T cells were determined by flow cytometry on a PBMC aliquot from every donor. At the junction V is shortened by 3 bases and J by 5 bases, with 25 bases in between. Counted from cysteine to phenylalanine, this CDR3 has 18 amino acids. The CDR3 DNA has 54 bases and is translated from base 1. The same sample was also studied in work on T cells of mothers and their children. Taken from the second paper: Nine systemically healthy Caucasian individuals served as donors, namely three mothers together with their six children. cDNA synthesis consumed the entire amount of extracted RNA, loaded at 1.5 ug RNA in each 15 ul reaction. In the second PCR, sample barcodes and 2-4 random nucleotides were introduced via the M1S primer. More than 9 million TCR beta CDR3 reads were obtained from each mother, and roughly 3.1 million reads were obtained from each child. Thymic selection shapes the output of TCR recombination in a similar way in related and unrelated pairs, and inherited differences have a minor effect. Related mother-child pairs always showed normalized repertoire overlap that was slightly higher than in unrelated mother-child pairs, though the difference was never significant. With a sensitivity of roughly 93 clones per million clonotypes, no persistent microchimeric T cell clones were detected. Deep NGS was used in the study to compare the TCR beta repertoires of mothers and children and to look for features that separate related mother-child pairs from unrelated individuals. On average, the children were approximately 12 +/- 4 years old, while the mothers were approximately 41 +/- 4 years old. After adapters were ligated using NEBNext reagents, the libraries underwent 100+100 nt paired-end sequencing on an Illumina HiSeq 2000. Mother and child libraries were prepared a month apart and sequenced in separate runs to prevent cross-contamination. Each donor had between 500,000 and 2,000,000 distinct TCR beta clonotypes identified. Naive TCR beta clonotypes were estimated from low-frequency clonotypes matched to each donor's FACS-determined naive share, without sorting.

In this chain, TRBV12-3 or TRBV12-4 is recombined with TRBJ2-5; the D segment could be TRBD2, given 6 matching bases. The clonotype originates from a boy aged 2 to 10 in good health. Sequences were obtained from blood. CDR3 loop: CASSFAQSGVPGQETQYF. DNA sequence: TGTGCCAGCAGTTTTGCCCAGTCGGGAGTACCTGGGCAGGAGACCCAGTACTTC.